One sample yielded the 10 T cell receptor beta chains listed below, sequenced in a study of blood T cell repertoires in COVID-19. Data came from immunoSEQ multiplex PCR; TCRdb stores just in-frame clones and leaves some out. The repertoire consists of about 120,000 clones, with 85% to 90% occurring once and the leading ten covering approximately 8%. The sample comprised peripheral blood. The source of these receptors is a man between 65 and 85 years old who had recovered from COVID-19.

This chain links TRBV4-1 with TRBJ1-1; 9 positions agree with TRBD1. CDR3 size: 14 residues. CDR1 MGHRA and CDR2 YSYEKL come from the germline V gene. V lost 3 bases, J lost 4 bases, and 3 bases stayed unmatched. The CDR3 sequence: CASSHPGQGTEAFF. The DNA of the CDR3 is TGCGCCAGCAGCCACCCGGGACAGGGCACTGAAGCTTTCTTT.

This clone was seen a single time. V is TRBV19 and J is TRBJ1-1; D gene unclear. V was pared by 1 base and J by 2 bases, with 5 bases between. The germline CDR1 and CDR2 sequences are LNHDA and SQIVND (reference sequence). This CDR3 contains 13 residues. Here the CDR3 reads CASSIARNTEAFF. The DNA of the CDR3 is TGTGCCAGTAGTATAGCGAGAAACACTGAAGCTTTCTTT.

The V call is TRBV28, the J call TRBJ2-3, with 12 bases that match TRBD1. Germline CDR1 MDHEN, CDR2 SYDVKM. The V gene end was trimmed by 7 bases and the J gene end by 6 bases; junction bases not matched to a gene: 8. This CDR3 region has 15 residues. CDR3: CASNSGQGATDTQYF. In nucleotides, the CDR3 is TGTGCCAGCAACTCGGGACAGGGGGCTACTGATACGCAGTATTTT. The whole variable domain, remainder taken from reference TRBV28 and TRBJ2-3, is DVKVTQSSRYLVKRTGEKVFLECVQDMDHENMFWYRQDPGLGLRLIYFSYDVKMKEKGDIPEGYSVSREKKERFSLILESASTNQTSMYLCASNSGQGATDTQYFGPGTRLTVL.

The chain couples TRBV29-1 to TRBJ1-4; no reliable D call. The V and J ends lost 8 bases and 5 bases respectively, with 21 bases between them. From germline, CDR1 is SQVTM and CDR2 ANQGSEA. The CDR3 sequence is 15 residues long. CDR3 loop: CSTGGKLGSNEKLFF. CDR3 DNA sequence: TGCAGCACCGGAGGGAAGCTGGGATCAAATGAAAAACTGTTTTTT.

The V gene is TRBV27, the J gene TRBJ1-6, with D hard to call. The ends were cut back, 6 bases at V and 7 bases at J, with 13 bases in the middle. This CDR3 contains 14 residues. Germline CDR1 MNHEY, CDR2 SMNVEV (reference sequence). The CDR3 loop reads CASSFGEDNSPLHF. DNA for the CDR3: TGTGCCAGCAGCTTCGGGGAGGACAATTCACCCCTCCACTTT.

V gene TRBV11-2 combines with J gene TRBJ1-1; D is ambiguous. Germline lookup yields CDR1 SGHAT and CDR2 FQNNGV. The CDR3 runs to 13 residues. Deletions cut 3 bases from V and 5 bases from J, with 10 bases between. The CDR3 nucleotides read TGTGCCAGCAGCTTTAACGCGGGTACTGAAGCTTTCTTT. This gives the protein CASSFNAGTEAFF.

The chain recombines TRBV2 with TRBJ2-6, with D unclear. CDR1 SNHLY and CDR2 FYNNEI come from the germline V gene. The CDR3 has 13 residues. Trimming removed 11 bases at V and 0 bases at J, with 8 bases between. The DNA for the CDR3 is TGTGCCGTTCATAGCTCTGGGGCCAACGTCCTGACTTTC. Amino acid sequence: CAVHSSGANVLTF.

The chain combines TRBV5-1 with TRBJ2-3; D not resolved. CDR1 and CDR2 (germline): SGHRS, YFSETQ. The CDR3 sequence is 12 residues long. Trimming left V 0 bases short and J 7 bases short, with 6 bases between. CDR3 in amino acids: CASSLDFYTQYF. CDR3 sequence (DNA): TGCGCCAGCAGCTTGGACTTTTATACGCAGTATTTT.

This clone was picked up one time. The rearrangement uses TRBV9 and TRBJ2-5; 7 bases align to TRBD2. The CDR3 is 14 residues long. Looked up from germline, CDR1 is SGDLS and CDR2 is YYNGEE. The junction had 8 bases not matched to a gene; V was cut back by 4 bases and J by 5 bases. In DNA form, the CDR3 reads TGTGCCAGCAGCCCTAGACTAGCTGGCGAGACCCAGTACTTC. This gives the protein CASSPRLAGETQYF. The full variable domain, in which reference TRBV9 and TRBJ2-5 provide the parts outside the CDR3, is DSGVTQTPKHLITATGQRVTLRCSPRSGDLSVYWYQQSLDQGLQFLIQYYNGEERAKGNILERFSAQQFPDLHSELNLSSLELGDSALYFCASSPRLAGETQYFGPGTRLLVL.

This chain connects TRBV24-1 to TRBJ2-6, with 8 bases matching TRBD1. Trimming cost V 6 bases and J 2 bases; bases outside gene matches: 11. There are 18 residues in the CDR3. CDR1 and CDR2 (germline): KGHDR, SFDVKD. CDR3 bases: TGTGCCACCAGTCCCATGGACAGGGAACATCCTGGGGCCAACGTCCTGACTTTC. It translates to CATSPMDREHPGANVLTF.